The entry that follows covers one T cell receptor beta chain sequence. This sample was included in a study of blood T cell repertoires in COVID-19. Libraries were prepared by immunoSEQ multiplex PCR; TCRdb keeps only in-frame clonotypes and omits some of them. This table holds roughly 100,000 clones, around 93% found once. Trimming took 0 bases from V and 2 from J; bases not matched to a gene: 12. The germline gives CDR1 LGHNA, CDR2 YNFKEQ. The CDR3 totals 19 residues. The V call is TRBV4-2, the J call TRBJ1-1, with 10 bases matching TRBD1. Input material: peripheral blood. The receptor's source is a man aged 50-60 years with acute or convalescent COVID-19. CDR3: CASSQDPIDRGRFNTEAFF. CDR3 bases: TGTGCCAGCAGCCAAGACCCCATAGACAGGGGGCGATTTAACACTGAAGCTTTCTTT.